This T cell receptor beta chain stems from a study of monozygotic twins with inflammatory bowel disease. Study-wide points: What may have added variability to patient repertoires is that immunosuppressive treatments differed. Healthy co-twins had higher TCRbeta inverse Simpson diversity than their IBD twins. The sharing of clonotypes with others was lower in IBD patients than in healthy twins, especially with disease activity.

CDR1 and CDR2 (germline): SGHVS, FQNEAQ. The CDR3 totals 15 residues. Template switching introduced UMIs that contain a 6-nucleotide sample barcode. TCRdb re-called the 5' RACE reads, yielding one record per CDR3 amino acid sequence without DNA. The specimen's table records approximately 210,000 distinct CDR3 sequences. As concerns this clonotype: No antigen is known for it.

Sequenced input: blood. V gene TRBV7-8 combines with J gene TRBJ2-7; the TCRdb D gene call, TRBD2, has no DNA to confirm it. The clonotype originates from a human donor with ulcerative colitis or Crohn's disease, or a healthy co-twin of an affected twin (not recorded which). The CDR3 sequence: CASSPGLAVSYEQYF.